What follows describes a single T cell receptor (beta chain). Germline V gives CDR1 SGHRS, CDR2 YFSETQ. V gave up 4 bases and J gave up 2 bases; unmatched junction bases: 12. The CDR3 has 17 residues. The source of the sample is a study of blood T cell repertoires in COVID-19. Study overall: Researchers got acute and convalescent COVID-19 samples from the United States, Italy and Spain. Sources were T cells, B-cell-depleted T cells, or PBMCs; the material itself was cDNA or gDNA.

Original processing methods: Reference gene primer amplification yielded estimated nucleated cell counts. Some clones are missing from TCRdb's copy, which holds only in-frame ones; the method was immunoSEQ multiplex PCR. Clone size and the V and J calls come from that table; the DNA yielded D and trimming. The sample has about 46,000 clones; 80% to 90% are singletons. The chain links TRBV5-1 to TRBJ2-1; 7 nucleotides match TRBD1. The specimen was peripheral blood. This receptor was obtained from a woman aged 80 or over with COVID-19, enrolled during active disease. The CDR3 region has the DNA TGCGCCAGCAGCGTGTTTTTTGGGCAGGGGGCCTACAATGAGCAGTTCTTC. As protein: CASSVFFGQGAYNEQFF.